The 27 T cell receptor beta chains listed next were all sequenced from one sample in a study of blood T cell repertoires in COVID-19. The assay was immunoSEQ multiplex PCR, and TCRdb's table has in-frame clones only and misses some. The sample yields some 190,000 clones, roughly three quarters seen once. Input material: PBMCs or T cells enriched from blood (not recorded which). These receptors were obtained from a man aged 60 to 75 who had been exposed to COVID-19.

The CDR3 DNA reads TGTGCCAGCAGTTTTGGAGCAGCATACGAGCAGTACTTC. This translates into CASSFGAAYEQYF. This chain joins TRBV12-3 or TRBV12-4 and TRBJ2-7; D is ambiguous. Trimming removed 3 bases from V and 4 bases from J, with 10 bases in between. The CDR3 has 13 amino acids.

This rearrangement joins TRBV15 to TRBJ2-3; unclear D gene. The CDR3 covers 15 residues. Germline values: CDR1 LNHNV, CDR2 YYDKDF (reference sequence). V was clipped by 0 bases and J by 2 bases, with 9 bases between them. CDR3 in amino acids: CATSREIQITDTQYF. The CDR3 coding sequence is TGTGCCACCAGCAGAGAGATCCAGATCACAGATACGCAGTATTTT.

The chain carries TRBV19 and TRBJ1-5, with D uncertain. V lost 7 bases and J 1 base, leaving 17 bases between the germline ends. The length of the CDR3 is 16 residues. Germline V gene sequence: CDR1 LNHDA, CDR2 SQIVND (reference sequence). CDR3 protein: CASKERASRSNQPQHF. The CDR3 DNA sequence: TGTGCCAGTAAAGAGCGGGCCTCCCGGAGCAATCAGCCCCAGCATTTT.

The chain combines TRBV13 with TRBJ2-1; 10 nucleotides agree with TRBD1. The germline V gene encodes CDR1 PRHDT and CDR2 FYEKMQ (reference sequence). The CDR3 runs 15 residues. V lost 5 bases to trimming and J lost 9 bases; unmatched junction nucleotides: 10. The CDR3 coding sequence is TGTGCCAGCAGCCTTCGACAGGGGGCGCGGGCTGAGCAGTTCTTC. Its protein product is CASSLRQGARAEQFF.

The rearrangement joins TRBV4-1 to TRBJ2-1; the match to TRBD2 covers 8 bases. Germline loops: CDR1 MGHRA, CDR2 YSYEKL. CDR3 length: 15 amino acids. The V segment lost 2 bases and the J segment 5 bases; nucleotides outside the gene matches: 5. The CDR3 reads CASSQRLAGNNEQFF. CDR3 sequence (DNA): TGCGCCAGCAGCCAAAGGCTAGCGGGCAACAATGAGCAGTTCTTC.

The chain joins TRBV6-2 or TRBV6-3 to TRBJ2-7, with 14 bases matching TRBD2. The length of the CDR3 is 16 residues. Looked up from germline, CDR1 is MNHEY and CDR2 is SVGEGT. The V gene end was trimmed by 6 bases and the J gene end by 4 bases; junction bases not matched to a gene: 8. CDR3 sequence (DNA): TGTGCCAGCAGCGTCGGGACTAGCGGGAGTCTATACGAGCAGTACTTC. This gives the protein CASSVGTSGSLYEQYF.

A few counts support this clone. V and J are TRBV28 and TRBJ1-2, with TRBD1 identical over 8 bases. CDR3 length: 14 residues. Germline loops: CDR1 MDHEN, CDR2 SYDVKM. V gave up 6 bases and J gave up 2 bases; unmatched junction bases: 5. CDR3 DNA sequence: TGTGCCAGCAGCAGACAGGGGATAAACTATGGCTACACCTTC. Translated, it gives CASSRQGINYGYTF.

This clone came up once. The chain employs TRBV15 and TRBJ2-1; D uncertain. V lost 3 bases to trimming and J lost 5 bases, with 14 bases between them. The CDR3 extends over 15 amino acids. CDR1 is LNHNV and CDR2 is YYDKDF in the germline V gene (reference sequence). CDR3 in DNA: TGTGCCACCAGCAGGGGCCCACCCCCGAACAATGAGCAGTTCTTC. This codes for CATSRGPPPNNEQFF.

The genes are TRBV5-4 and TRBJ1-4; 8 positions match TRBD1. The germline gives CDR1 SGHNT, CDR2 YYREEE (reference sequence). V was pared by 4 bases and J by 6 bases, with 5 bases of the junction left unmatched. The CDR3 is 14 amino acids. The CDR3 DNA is TGTGCCAGCAGCGTTGGGGGACAGGATGAAAAACTGTTTTTT. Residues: CASSVGGQDEKLFF. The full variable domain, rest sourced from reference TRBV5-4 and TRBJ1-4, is ETGVTQSPTHLIKTRGQQVTLRCSSQSGHNTVSWYQQALGQGPQFIFQYYREEENGRGNFPPRFSGLQFPNYSSELNVNALELDDSALYLCASSVGGQDEKLFFGSGTQLSVL.

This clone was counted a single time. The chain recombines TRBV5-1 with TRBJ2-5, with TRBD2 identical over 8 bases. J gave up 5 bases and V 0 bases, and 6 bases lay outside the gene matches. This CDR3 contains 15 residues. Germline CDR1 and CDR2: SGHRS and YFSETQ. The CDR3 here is CASSLGAGDVETQYF. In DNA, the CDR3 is TGCGCCAGCAGCTTGGGAGCGGGAGACGTGGAGACCCAGTACTTC.

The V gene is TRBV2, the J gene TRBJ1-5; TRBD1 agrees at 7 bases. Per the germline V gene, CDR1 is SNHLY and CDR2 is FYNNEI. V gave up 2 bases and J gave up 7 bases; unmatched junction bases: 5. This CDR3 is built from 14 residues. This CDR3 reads CASSETGDGQPQHF. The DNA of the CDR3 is TGTGCCAGCAGTGAAACAGGGGATGGACAGCCCCAGCATTTT.

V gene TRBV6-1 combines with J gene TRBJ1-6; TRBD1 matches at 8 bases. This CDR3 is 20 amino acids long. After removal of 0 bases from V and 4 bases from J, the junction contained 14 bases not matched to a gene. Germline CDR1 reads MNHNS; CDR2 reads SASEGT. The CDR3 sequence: CASSEALDGQGLTYNSPLHF. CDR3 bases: TGTGCCAGCAGTGAAGCGTTAGACGGACAGGGCTTAACGTATAATTCACCCCTCCACTTT.

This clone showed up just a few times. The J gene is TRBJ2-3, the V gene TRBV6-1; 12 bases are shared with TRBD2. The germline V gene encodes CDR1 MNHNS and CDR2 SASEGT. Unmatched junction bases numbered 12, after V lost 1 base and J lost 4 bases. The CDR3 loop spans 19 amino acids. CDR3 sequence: CASSEGWLAGGVTADTQYF. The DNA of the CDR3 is TGTGCCAGCAGTGAAGGGTGGCTAGCGGGAGGGGTAACCGCAGATACGCAGTATTTT.

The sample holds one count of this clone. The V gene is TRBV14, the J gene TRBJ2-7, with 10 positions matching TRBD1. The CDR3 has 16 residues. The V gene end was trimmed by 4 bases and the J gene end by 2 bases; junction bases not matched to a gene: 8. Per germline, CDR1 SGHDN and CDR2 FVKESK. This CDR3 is CASSLYSGTGAYEQYF. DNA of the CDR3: TGTGCCAGCAGCCTTTACTCGGGGACAGGGGCCTACGAGCAGTACTTC.

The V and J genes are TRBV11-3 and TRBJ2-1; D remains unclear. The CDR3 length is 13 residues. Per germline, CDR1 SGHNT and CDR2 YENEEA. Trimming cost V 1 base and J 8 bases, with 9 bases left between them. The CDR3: CASSLGLTDEQFF. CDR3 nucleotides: TGTGCCAGCAGCTTAGGACTCACCGATGAGCAGTTCTTC.

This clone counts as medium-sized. This chain's CDR3 is CASTPRTGNDTQYF. Here the CDR3 DNA reads TGCGCCAGCACCCCCCGGACAGGGAACGATACGCAGTATTTT. This rearrangement joins TRBV23-1 to TRBJ2-3; 8 bases agree with TRBD1. TRBV23-1 is filed as an ORF, its function uncertain. The CDR3 runs 14 residues. J was trimmed by 6 bases and V by 7 bases; bases with no gene match: 9.

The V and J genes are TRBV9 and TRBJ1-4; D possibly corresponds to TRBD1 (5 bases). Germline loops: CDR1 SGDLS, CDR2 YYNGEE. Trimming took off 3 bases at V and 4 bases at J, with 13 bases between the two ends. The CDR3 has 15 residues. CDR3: CASSALTGVNEKLFF. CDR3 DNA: TGTGCCAGCAGCGCTTTAACAGGTGTTAATGAAAAACTGTTTTTT.

The CDR3, as DNA: TGTGCCAGCAGCCAGGGACCCGGGACTAGCGGGAGTGGCTACAATGAGCAGTTCTTC. This encodes CASSQGPGTSGSGYNEQFF. The chain combines TRBV6-2 or TRBV6-3 with TRBJ2-1; 14 nucleotides match TRBD2. Germline V gene lookup returns CDR1 MNHEY and CDR2 SVGEGT. Unmatched junction bases numbered 13, after V lost 6 bases and J lost 3 bases. This CDR3 spans 19 amino acids.

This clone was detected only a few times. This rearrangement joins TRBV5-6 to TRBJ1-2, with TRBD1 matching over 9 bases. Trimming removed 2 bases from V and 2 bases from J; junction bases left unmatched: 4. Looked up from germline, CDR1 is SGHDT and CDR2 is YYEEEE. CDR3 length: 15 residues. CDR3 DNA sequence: TGTGCCAGCAGCTTTGGGGACAGGGTAAACTATGGCTACACCTTC. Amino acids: CASSFGDRVNYGYTF. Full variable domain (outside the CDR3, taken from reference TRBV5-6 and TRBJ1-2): DAGVTQSPTHLIKTRGQQVTLRCSPKSGHDTVSWYQQALGQGPQFIFQYYEEEERQRGNFPDRFSGHQFPNYSSELNVNALLLGDSALYLCASSFGDRVNYGYTFGSGTRLTVV.

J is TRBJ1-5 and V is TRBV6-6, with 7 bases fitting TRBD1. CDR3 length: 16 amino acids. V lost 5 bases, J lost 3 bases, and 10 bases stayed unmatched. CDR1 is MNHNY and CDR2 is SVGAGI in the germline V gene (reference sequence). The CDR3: CASSRSTGVANQPQHF. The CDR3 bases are TGTGCCAGCAGTCGATCCACAGGGGTAGCCAATCAGCCCCAGCATTTT.

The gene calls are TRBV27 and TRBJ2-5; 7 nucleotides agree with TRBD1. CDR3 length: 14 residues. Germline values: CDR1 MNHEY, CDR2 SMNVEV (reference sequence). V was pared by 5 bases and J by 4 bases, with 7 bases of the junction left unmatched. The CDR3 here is CASSPTTGRETQYF. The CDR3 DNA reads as TGTGCCAGCAGTCCCACGACAGGGCGAGAGACCCAGTACTTC.

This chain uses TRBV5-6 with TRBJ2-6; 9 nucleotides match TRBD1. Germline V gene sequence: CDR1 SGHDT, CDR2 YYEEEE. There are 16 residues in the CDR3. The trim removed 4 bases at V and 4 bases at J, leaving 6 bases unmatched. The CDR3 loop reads CASSPGQGQGANVLTF. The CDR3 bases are TGTGCCAGCAGCCCGGGACAGGGCCAAGGGGCCAACGTCCTGACTTTC.

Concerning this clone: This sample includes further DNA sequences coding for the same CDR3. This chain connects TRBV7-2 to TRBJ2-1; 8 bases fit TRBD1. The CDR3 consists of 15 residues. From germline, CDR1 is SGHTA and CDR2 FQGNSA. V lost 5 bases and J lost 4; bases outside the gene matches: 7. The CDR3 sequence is CASSLGQGTYNEQFF. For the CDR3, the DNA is TGTGCCAGCAGCCTCGGACAGGGAACTTACAATGAGCAGTTCTTC.

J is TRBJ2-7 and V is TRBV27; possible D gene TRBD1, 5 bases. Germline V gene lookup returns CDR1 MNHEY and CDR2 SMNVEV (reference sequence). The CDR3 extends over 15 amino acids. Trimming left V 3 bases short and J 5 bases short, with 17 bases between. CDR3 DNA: TGTGCCAGCAGTTTCAATGTTAAAACAGGAAACGAGCAGTACTTC. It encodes CASSFNVKTGNEQYF.

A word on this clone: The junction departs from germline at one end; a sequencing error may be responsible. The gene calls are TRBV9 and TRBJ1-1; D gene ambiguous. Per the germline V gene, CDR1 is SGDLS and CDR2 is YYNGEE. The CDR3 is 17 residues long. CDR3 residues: CASSVTPGSGSNAEAFF. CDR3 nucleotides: TGTGCCAGCAGCGTTACCCCGGGGTCAGGATCGAACGCTGAAGCTTTCTTT.

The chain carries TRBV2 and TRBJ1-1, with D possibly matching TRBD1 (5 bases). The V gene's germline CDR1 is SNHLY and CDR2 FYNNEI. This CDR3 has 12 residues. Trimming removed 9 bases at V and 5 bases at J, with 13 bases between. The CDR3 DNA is TGTGCCAGTCGCGCGGGGCGTACTGAAGCTTTCTTT. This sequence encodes CASRAGRTEAFF.

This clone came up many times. Here the CDR3 reads CASSLAGGGGTEAFF. Written as DNA, the CDR3 is TGCGCCAGCAGCTTGGCAGGGGGCGGAGGCACTGAAGCTTTCTTT. This chain joins TRBV5-1 and TRBJ1-1; TRBD1 aligns across 8 bases. V was clipped by 0 bases and J by 4 bases; unmatched bases: 5. Germline V gene data show CDR1 as SGHRS and CDR2 as YFSETQ. CDR3 length: 15 amino acids.